The clone carrying this T cell receptor (beta chain) was seen only once. Assay: immunoSEQ multiplex PCR; the TCRdb copy retains only in-frame clones and omits some. This table holds about 10,000 clones, 60% to 75% found once. This CDR3 contains 13 residues. Germline lookup yields CDR1 LNHDA and CDR2 SQIVND (reference sequence). V lost 6 bases and J 8 bases, leaving 14 bases between the germline ends. This sample stems from a study of the immune and genomic landscape of osteosarcoma. Primary, local recurrence and metastasis osteosarcoma tumors were taken after treatment from poor-prognosis patients. The chain employs TRBV19 and TRBJ1-5; no reliable D call. The source is a human donor with osteosarcoma. The sample taken for sequencing was osteosarcoma tumor tissue from the lung. In DNA, the CDR3 is TGTGCCAGTAGCACGGACCGGGAAGAGCCCCAGCATTTT. Amino acid sequence: CASSTDREEPQHF.